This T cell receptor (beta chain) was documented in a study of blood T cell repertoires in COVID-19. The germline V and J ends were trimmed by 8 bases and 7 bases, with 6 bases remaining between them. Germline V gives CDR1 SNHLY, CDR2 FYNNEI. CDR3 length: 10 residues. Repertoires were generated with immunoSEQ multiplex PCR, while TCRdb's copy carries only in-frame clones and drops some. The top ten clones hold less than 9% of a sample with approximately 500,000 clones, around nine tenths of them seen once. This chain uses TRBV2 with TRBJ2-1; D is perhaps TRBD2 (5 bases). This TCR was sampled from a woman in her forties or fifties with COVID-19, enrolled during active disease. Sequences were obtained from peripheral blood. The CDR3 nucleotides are TGTGCCAGCCGGGGAAATGAGCAGTTCTTC. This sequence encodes CASRGNEQFF.